The next 15 T cell receptor beta chains were all read from a single sample in a study of shared clonotypes between healthy human individuals. The protocol was immunoSEQ multiplex PCR, while the TCRdb copy is restricted to in-frame clones and leaves out a portion. The sample has about 1 million clones, more than 60% seen once. Input material: memory CD4+ T cells sorted from blood. Subset in this sample: CD45RA-negative fraction. These receptors were taken from a young man in good health.

The rearrangement links TRBV18 to TRBJ1-5; D unclear. The CDR3 length is 16 residues. Germline V gene lookup returns CDR1 KGHSH and CDR2 LQKENI. Deletions cut 8 bases from V and 0 bases from J, with 17 bases between. The chain's CDR3 is CASPRFRRYSNQPQHF. The CDR3 nucleotides read TGTGCCAGCCCGCGATTTAGAAGATATAGCAATCAGCCCCAGCATTTT. Variable domain in full (rest from reference TRBV18 and TRBJ1-5): NAGVMQNPRHLVRRRGQEARLRCSPMKGHSHVYWYRQLPEEGLKFMVYLQKENIIDESGMPKERFSAEFPKEGPSILRIQQVVRGDSAAYFCASPRFRRYSNQPQHFGDGTRLSIL.

The CDR3 reads CASRVRTAEFYNEQFF. Written as DNA, the CDR3 is TGTGCCAGCAGGGTAAGGACGGCAGAATTTTACAATGAGCAGTTCTTC. V and J are TRBV28 and TRBJ2-1; D unresolved. This CDR3 comprises 16 residues. CDR1 is MDHEN, CDR2 SYDVKM, per germline. The V end lost 6 bases, the J end lost 4 bases, and 19 bases lay between the germline ends. The complete variable domain, with remaining parts taken from reference TRBV28 and TRBJ2-1, reads DVKVTQSSRYLVKRTGEKVFLECVQDMDHENMFWYRQDPGLGLRLIYFSYDVKMKEKGDIPEGYSVSREKKERFSLILESASTNQTSMYLCASRVRTAEFYNEQFFGPGTRLTVL.

The genes are TRBV30 and TRBJ2-2, with 8 positions matching TRBD2. The V gene's germline CDR1 is GTSNPN and CDR2 SVGIG (reference sequence). CDR3 length equals 15 residues. Unmatched junction bases numbered 12, after V lost 5 bases and J lost 7 bases. DNA of the CDR3: TGTGCCTGGGTGAAGAGCGGGAGTAAAGGCGGGGAGCTGTTTTTT. It encodes CAWVKSGSKGGELFF.

This chain uses TRBV29-1 with TRBJ1-2; no firm D call. The CDR3 is made up of 13 amino acids. CDR1 is SQVTM, CDR2 ANQGSEA, per germline. Trimming took 6 bases from V and 2 from J, leaving 13 bases between them. CDR3 DNA sequence: TGCAGCGTCCCAAGGGAGGCGAACTATGGCTACACCTTC. Protein product: CSVPREANYGYTF.

This rearrangement joins TRBV6-6 to TRBJ1-6; no definite D call. Between the trimmed V and J ends, which lost 0 bases and 4 bases, there was a span of 7 bases. CDR3 length: 15 amino acids. Germline CDR1 reads MNHNY; CDR2 reads SVGAGI (reference sequence). As DNA, the CDR3 is TGTGCCAGCAGTTACTCTCAAACTTATAATTCACCCCTCCACTTT. It specifies CASSYSQTYNSPLHF.

This chain connects TRBV7-2 to TRBJ1-2, with D perhaps TRBD1 (6 bases). V was cut by 1 base and J by 3 bases, with 15 bases left in between. The CDR3 runs 16 residues. Germline CDR1 SGHTA, CDR2 FQGNSA. The CDR3 loop is CASSLGRGGADYGYTF. In DNA, the CDR3 is TGTGCCAGCAGCTTAGGTCGCGGGGGCGCAGACTATGGCTACACCTTC.

This chain uses TRBV6-1 with TRBJ2-1, with D hard to call. V lost 4 bases and J lost 9, with 13 bases in between. Germline V CDR1 and CDR2: MNHNS, SASEGT. The CDR3 covers 13 residues. CDR3 bases: TGTGCCAGCAGTGTCACGACAAGCACTGAGCAGTTCTTC. Encoded protein: CASSVTTSTEQFF.

Ten or more counts support this clone. This chain uses TRBV2 with TRBJ2-3; the D gene could be TRBD1 or TRBD2 (6 bases each). Germline CDR1 reads SNHLY; CDR2 reads FYNNEI. V shed 6 bases and J shed 2 bases, with 27 bases lying between them. The CDR3 sequence is 19 residues long. CDR3 sequence: CASRGPDAKGGTSTDTQYF. DNA for the CDR3: TGTGCCAGCAGAGGACCCGACGCGAAGGGGGGAACATCCACAGATACGCAGTATTTT.

This clone occurred once. The V call is TRBV7-2, the J call TRBJ2-1; maybe TRBD2 (6 bases). Trimming removed 1 base at V and 2 bases at J, with 9 bases between. CDR3 length: 15 residues. Germline V CDR1 and CDR2: SGHTA, FQGNSA. In DNA form, the CDR3 reads TGTGCCAGCAGCTTAGGGAGGGACGCCTACAATGAGCAGTTCTTC. Translating it yields CASSLGRDAYNEQFF.

The chain joins TRBV18 to TRBJ1-4; the D is unclear. The germline CDR1 and CDR2 sequences are KGHSH and LQKENI. The length of the CDR3 is 15 residues. With 2 bases removed from V and 3 bases from J, the gap between germline ends came to 10 bases. DNA for the CDR3: TGTGCCAGCTCACCAATGGGAAGTTCTAATGAAAAACTGTTTTTT. This encodes CASSPMGSSNEKLFF.

The V call is TRBV14, the J call TRBJ1-6; D is ambiguous. This CDR3 region has 13 residues. V was trimmed by 0 bases and J by 10 bases, leaving 7 bases between them. Germline V gene data show CDR1 as SGHDN and CDR2 as FVKESK. The CDR3 sequence: CASSQEWRSPLHF. The CDR3 DNA is TGTGCCAGCAGCCAAGAATGGAGATCACCCCTCCACTTT.

The V and J genes are TRBV4-2 and TRBJ1-4, with D maybe TRBD1 (6 bases). V lost 4 bases and J 10 bases, leaving 16 bases between the germline ends. The germline V gene encodes CDR1 LGHNA and CDR2 YNFKEQ. CDR3 length equals 14 residues. Here the CDR3 reads CASSPVAGGGKLFF. As DNA, the CDR3 is TGTGCCAGCAGCCCCGTCGCGGGGGGCGGAAAACTGTTTTTT.

This chain joins TRBV4-3 and TRBJ2-5, with 11 bases fitting TRBD2. V was clipped by 4 bases and J by 1 base; unmatched bases: 8. The CDR3 contains 17 residues. Germline loops: CDR1 LGHNA, CDR2 YSLEER. Written as DNA, the CDR3 is TGCGCCAGCAGCCTCTACGGGGGGACTAGCGGCCAAGAGACCCAGTACTTC. Amino acids: CASSLYGGTSGQETQYF.

This chain connects TRBV7-8 to TRBJ2-3, with 8 bases lining up with TRBD2. The CDR3 runs 15 residues. V lost 3 bases to trimming and J lost 5 bases; unmatched junction nucleotides: 7. Germline values: CDR1 SGHVS, CDR2 FQNEAQ. Written as DNA, the CDR3 is TGTGCCAGCAGCTTTCCCCGGGGGGGTGGAGATACGCAGTATTTT. Amino acids: CASSFPRGGGDTQYF.

The chain has TRBV6-6 and TRBJ1-2; 9 nucleotides align to TRBD1. Losses at the gene ends were 6 bases for V and 8 bases for J; bases not matched to a gene: 4. Germline values: CDR1 MNHNY, CDR2 SVGAGI (reference sequence). This CDR3 contains 12 residues. CDR3 sequence: CASSRDREGYTF. DNA for the CDR3: TGTGCCAGCAGCCGGGACAGGGAGGGCTACACCTTC.